Shown below are 20 T cell receptor beta chains from a single sample sequenced in a study of cytomegalovirus exposure and HLA in healthy donors. 60 Vbeta and 13 Jbeta primers were used in PCR. Measured with immunoSEQ multiplex PCR; TCRdb has only the in-frame clones, and not every one. This sample yields fewer than 120,000 clones, of which about 80% are seen a single time; over 10% belongs to the top ten. Sequencing was performed on PBMCs. These receptors were taken from a man aged 30 to 45 in good health and CMV-seropositive.

This clone was observed a handful of times. The gene calls are TRBV28 and TRBJ1-3; D remains ambiguous. CDR3 length equals 15 residues. V dropped 3 bases and J dropped 4 bases, with 13 bases sitting between them. From germline, CDR1 is MDHEN and CDR2 SYDVKM. CDR3 region: CASSLRGARGNTIYF. The CDR3 DNA is TGTGCCAGCAGTTTGCGAGGAGCAAGAGGAAACACCATATATTTT.

This sequence joins TRBV5-6 and TRBJ1-5; no clear D. Germline assignment: CDR1 SGHDT and CDR2 YYEEEE. V was trimmed by 0 bases and J by 1 base, leaving 5 bases between them. The CDR3 totals 14 residues. The CDR3 loop reads CASSLGESNQPQHF. CDR3 nucleotide sequence: TGTGCCAGCAGCTTGGGCGAGAGCAATCAGCCCCAGCATTTT.

The chain has TRBV7-9 and TRBJ1-2; 8 bases are a match to TRBD1. In germline, CDR1 is SEHNR, CDR2 FQNEAQ (reference sequence). This CDR3 spans 14 amino acids. The V and J ends lost 1 base and 7 bases, in that order; junction bases with no gene match: 5. The CDR3 sequence: CASSLGTGQPGYTF. CDR3 DNA: TGTGCCAGCAGCTTAGGGACAGGGCAACCTGGCTACACCTTC.

The chain couples TRBV10-3 to TRBJ2-5; 14 bases fit TRBD2. The CDR3 runs 16 residues. V was clipped by 9 bases and J by 1 base; unmatched bases: 7. Germline CDR1 and CDR2: ENHRY and SYGVKD. This CDR3 is CAIGLAGGNRQETQYF. CDR3 DNA sequence: TGTGCCATAGGACTAGCGGGGGGTAACCGCCAAGAGACCCAGTACTTC.

The chain couples TRBV7-9 to TRBJ2-7, with D possibly being TRBD1 (5 bases). The ends were cut back, 0 bases at V and 2 bases at J, with 11 bases in the middle. The germline V gene encodes CDR1 SEHNR and CDR2 FQNEAQ (reference sequence). The CDR3 sequence is 15 residues long. CDR3 protein: CASSLASGPAYEQYF. The CDR3 nucleotides are TGTGCCAGCAGCTTAGCATCAGGGCCAGCCTACGAGCAGTACTTC. Variable domain in full (rest from reference TRBV7-9 and TRBJ2-7): DTGVSQNPRHKITKRGQNVTFRCDPISEHNRLYWYRQTLGQGPEFLTYFQNEAQLEKSRLLSDRFSAERPKGSFSTLEIQRTEQGDSAMYLCASSLASGPAYEQYFGPGTRLTVT.

J is TRBJ2-5 and V is TRBV19; 9 nucleotides agree with TRBD1. V dropped 4 bases and J dropped 6; count of bases not matched to a gene: 9. The germline CDR1 and CDR2 sequences are LNHDA and SQIVND (reference sequence). This CDR3 contains 15 residues. CDR3 amino acids: CASSTPGTGWKTQYF. The DNA for the CDR3 is TGTGCCAGTAGTACCCCCGGGACAGGGTGGAAGACCCAGTACTTC.

The V and J genes are TRBV6-1 and TRBJ1-1; D gene uncertain. V gave up 2 bases and J gave up 5 bases, with 9 bases separating them. Per the germline V gene, CDR1 is MNHNS and CDR2 is SASEGT. CDR3 length: 13 residues. The CDR3 region is CASSEYQVTEAFF. The CDR3 DNA is TGTGCCAGCAGTGAATATCAGGTGACTGAAGCTTTCTTT.

The chain is built from TRBV6-5 and TRBJ2-1; D unresolved. Per germline, CDR1 MNHEY and CDR2 SVGAGI. This CDR3 has 13 residues. Trimming took off 2 bases at V and 5 bases at J, with 7 bases between the two ends. The CDR3 nucleotides are TGTGCCAGCAGTTACGGCATGGACAATGAGCAGTTCTTC. It is translated as CASSYGMDNEQFF.

The genes are TRBV28 and TRBJ1-1, with D unclear. This CDR3 is 13 amino acids long. Deletions cut 10 bases from V and 0 bases from J, with 12 bases between. Germline values: CDR1 MDHEN, CDR2 SYDVKM. The DNA of the CDR3 is TGTGCCATCGAGGACGGGATGAACACTGAAGCTTTCTTT. Translation gives CAIEDGMNTEAFF. Supplemented by reference TRBV28 and TRBJ1-1, the full variable domain reads DVKVTQSSRYLVKRTGEKVFLECVQDMDHENMFWYRQDPGLGLRLIYFSYDVKMKEKGDIPEGYSVSREKKERFSLILESASTNQTSMYLCAIEDGMNTEAFFGQGTRLTVV.

This rearrangement joins TRBV9 to TRBJ2-1, with D maybe TRBD2 (6 bases). CDR1 is SGDLS, CDR2 YYNGEE, per germline. V lost 0 bases to trimming and J lost 9 bases, with 10 bases between them. The CDR3 consists of 13 residues. Here the CDR3 reads CASSVGGEVEQFF. The CDR3 DNA follows: TGTGCCAGCAGCGTAGGTGGGGAGGTTGAGCAGTTCTTC.

The chain has TRBV27 and TRBJ2-6; D perhaps matches TRBD1 (6 bases). This CDR3 is 16 amino acids long. Germline lookup yields CDR1 MNHEY and CDR2 SMNVEV (reference sequence). The germline V and J ends were trimmed by 8 bases and 0 bases, with 14 bases remaining between them. CDR3 region: CASASTGASGANVLTF. The CDR3 region has the DNA TGTGCCAGCGCCTCGACAGGTGCCTCTGGGGCCAACGTCCTGACTTTC.

The J gene is TRBJ1-6, the V gene TRBV11-2, with TRBD1 identical over 7 bases. V lost 4 bases, J lost 7 bases, and 7 bases stayed unmatched. The CDR3 runs 15 residues. In germline, CDR1 is SGHAT, CDR2 FQNNGV. CDR3 nucleotide sequence: TGTGCCAGCAGCTCGAACGGGACAGAGAATTCACCCCTCCACTTT. This sequence encodes CASSSNGTENSPLHF.

The CDR3 sequence: CAISGTSGDYNEQFF. CDR3 DNA sequence: TGTGCCATCAGTGGTACTAGCGGGGATTACAATGAGCAGTTCTTC. This chain joins TRBV10-3 and TRBJ2-1, with TRBD2 matching 10 bases. Germline values: CDR1 ENHRY, CDR2 SYGVKD. V shed 4 bases and J 4 bases; nucleotides not matched to a gene: 4. CDR3 size: 15 residues.

V is TRBV5-6 and J is TRBJ2-7; 8 nucleotides match TRBD2. Germline lookup yields CDR1 SGHDT and CDR2 YYEEEE. V trimming: 6 bases; J trimming: 4 bases; junction bases outside the gene matches: 3. This CDR3 spans 12 amino acids. CDR3 bases: TGTGCCAGCAACCGGGGGGGATACGAGCAGTACTTC. Translating gives CASNRGGYEQYF. The full variable domain, with the rest looked up from reference TRBV5-6 and TRBJ2-7, is DAGVTQSPTHLIKTRGQQVTLRCSPKSGHDTVSWYQQALGQGPQFIFQYYEEEERQRGNFPDRFSGHQFPNYSSELNVNALLLGDSALYLCASNRGGYEQYFGPGTRLTVT.

This chain links TRBV27 with TRBJ2-2; D is unresolved. This CDR3 has 14 amino acids. Germline-derived CDR1 and CDR2 are MNHEY and SMNVEV (reference sequence). With 3 bases removed from V and 4 bases from J, the gap between germline ends came to 9 bases. The CDR3 protein is CASSLSGFTGELFF. CDR3 DNA: TGTGCCAGCAGTTTGTCGGGTTTCACCGGGGAGCTGTTTTTT.

This clone has only a few counts. This rearrangement joins TRBV6-5 to TRBJ1-2; 8 positions match TRBD1. V shed 2 bases, J shed 8 bases, and the junction held 13 bases outside the gene matches. Looked up from germline, CDR1 is MNHEY and CDR2 is SVGAGI. There are 16 residues in the CDR3. The DNA for the CDR3 is TGTGCCAGCAGTTACGGGGGACAGGCCGAGATTCGGGGCTACACCTTC. Residues: CASSYGGQAEIRGYTF.

This chain uses TRBV9 with TRBJ2-3; TRBD2 matches at 12 bases. There are 15 residues in the CDR3. Germline V gives CDR1 SGDLS, CDR2 YYNGEE. With V trimmed by 1 base and J by 3 bases, 0 bases remained unmatched. The CDR3, as DNA: TGTGCCAGCAGCGTAACTAGCGGGGGGACAGATACGCAGTATTTT. Translation: CASSVTSGGTDTQYF.

The V call is TRBV19, the J call TRBJ2-2; 7 bases are shared with TRBD1. The trim removed 3 bases at V and 3 bases at J, leaving 16 bases unmatched. Germline CDR1 reads LNHDA; CDR2 reads SQIVND (reference sequence). The CDR3 length is 19 residues. The CDR3 region is CASSMAPDRARVDTGELFF. CDR3 in DNA: TGTGCCAGTAGTATGGCCCCAGACAGGGCCCGAGTGGACACCGGGGAGCTGTTTTTT.

The V call is TRBV13, the J call TRBJ2-1; 9 bases line up with TRBD2. The CDR3 sequence is 17 residues long. V shed 1 base, J shed 5 bases, and the junction held 9 bases outside the gene matches. CDR1 and CDR2 (germline): PRHDT, FYEKMQ (reference sequence). Written as DNA, the CDR3 is TGTGCCAGCAGCTTAGAGGGCGGGGGGGACACCAACAATGAGCAGTTCTTC. Amino acid sequence: CASSLEGGGDTNNEQFF.

This chain connects TRBV19 to TRBJ2-3, with 8 bases lining up with TRBD2. The ends lost 4 bases at V and 3 bases at J; junction bases unmatched: 6. The CDR3 totals 15 residues. CDR1 is LNHDA, CDR2 SQIVND, per germline (reference sequence). CDR3 protein: CASSTGGGGTDTQYF. For the CDR3, the DNA is TGTGCCAGTAGTACCGGGGGGGGCGGGACAGATACGCAGTATTTT.